The 10 T cell receptor beta chains in this list originate from one sample, sequenced in a study of STAT3 mutations in large granular lymphocyte leukemia. These receptors lack a known antigen. Data came from immunoSEQ multiplex PCR; TCRdb stores just in-frame clones and leaves some out. Of about 9,200 clones in the sample, about 88% were seen once. Study-wide findings and caveats: In T-cell large granular lymphocyte leukemia, about half of patients showed multiple immunodominant subclonotypes.

Material: peripheral blood mononuclear cells. The receptors were gathered from a man aged 55 to 70 with T-cell large granular lymphocyte leukemia. Some clones in this sample may be carry-over from other donors' samples.

This chain joins TRBV11-2 and TRBJ2-1; D tentatively fits TRBD1 or TRBD2 (5 bases each). Germline CDR1 SGHAT, CDR2 FQNNGV. V gave up 5 bases and J gave up 6 bases, with 14 bases separating them. CDR3 length: 14 amino acids. The CDR3 spells CASSDRDGRNEQFF. The DNA for the CDR3 is TGTGCCAGCAGCGACCGGGACGGACGCAATGAGCAGTTCTTC.

The V gene is TRBV6-6, the J gene TRBJ1-1; D uncertain. V lost 6 bases and J 7 bases, leaving 15 bases between the germline ends. The CDR3 contains 13 residues. The germline CDR1 and CDR2 sequences are MNHNY and SVGAGI (reference sequence). The CDR3 coding sequence is TGTGCCAGCAGCCCGAGTCTTTATTTTGAAGCTTTCTTT. This codes for CASSPSLYFEAFF.

The V and J genes are TRBV5-6 and TRBJ2-4; D is unresolved. The CDR3 has 12 amino acids. Per germline, CDR1 SGHDT and CDR2 YYEEEE. V lost 3 bases and J lost 11, with 12 bases in between. CDR3 loop: CASSSTDLFQYF. CDR3 sequence (DNA): TGTGCCAGCAGCTCGACGGATTTGTTTCAGTACTTC.

The chain links TRBV28 to TRBJ2-3; TRBD2 agrees at 12 bases. J gave up 0 bases and V 0 bases, and 7 bases lay outside the gene matches. The CDR3 totals 19 residues. Per the germline V gene, CDR1 is MDHEN and CDR2 is SYDVKM. CDR3 nucleotides: TGTGCCAGCAGTTTATGGAGGGTCGGGACTAGCGGGAGCACAGATACGCAGTATTTT. Translation gives CASSLWRVGTSGSTDTQYF.

This clone has only one observation. The rearrangement uses TRBV28 and TRBJ2-2; 9 nucleotides match TRBD2. Germline CDR1 and CDR2: MDHEN and SYDVKM. Losses at the gene ends were 2 bases for V and 5 bases for J; bases not matched to a gene: 21. The CDR3 loop spans 21 amino acids. CDR3 protein: CASSLEFQGLAIPSGTGELFF. DNA of the CDR3: TGTGCCAGCAGTTTAGAGTTCCAGGGACTAGCTATCCCCTCGGGGACCGGGGAGCTGTTTTTT.

This clone was detected only once. In DNA form, the CDR3 reads TGTGCCAGCAGTTTAACGGGTTCTCCAGCTGGCTACACCTTC. Translating it yields CASSLTGSPAGYTF. The chain employs TRBV28 and TRBJ1-2, with no clear D. Germline V CDR1 and CDR2: MDHEN, SYDVKM. The CDR3 is 14 amino acids. V lost 2 bases to trimming and J lost 7 bases, with 14 bases between them.

The V gene is TRBV28, the J gene TRBJ2-1; D is uncertain. Trimming removed 3 bases from V and 2 bases from J, with 11 bases in between. The CDR3 length is 15 residues. CDR1 is MDHEN and CDR2 is SYDVKM in the germline V gene. The CDR3 loop reads CASSFPVWTYNEQFF. The CDR3 region has the DNA TGTGCCAGCAGTTTCCCCGTGTGGACCTACAATGAGCAGTTCTTC.

This rearrangement joins TRBV11-2 to TRBJ2-3, with no clear D. Trimming cost V 1 base and J 2 bases, with 7 bases left between them. Germline V gives CDR1 SGHAT, CDR2 FQNNGV. This CDR3 region has 14 residues. The CDR3 sequence is CASSLGQITDTQYF. CDR3 coding DNA: TGTGCCAGCAGCTTAGGCCAGATCACAGATACGCAGTATTTT.

This sequence joins TRBV18 and TRBJ1-1, with 9 bases matching TRBD1. Per germline, CDR1 KGHSH and CDR2 LQKENI. The V gene end was trimmed by 6 bases and the J gene end by 3 bases; junction bases not matched to a gene: 5. CDR3 length equals 14 residues. The CDR3 DNA reads TGTGCCAGCTCTCCAGGACAGGGGCACACTGAAGCTTTCTTT. Protein: CASSPGQGHTEAFF. Combining the CDR3 with reference TRBV18 and TRBJ1-1 gives the whole variable domain NAGVMQNPRHLVRRRGQEARLRCSPMKGHSHVYWYRQLPEEGLKFMVYLQKENIIDESGMPKERFSAEFPKEGPSILRIQQVVRGDSAAYFCASSPGQGHTEAFFGQGTRLTVV.

The CDR3 protein is CASSLGGRAGYGYTF. CDR3 in DNA: TGTGCCAGCAGTTTAGGGGGCAGGGCGGGCTATGGCTACACCTTC. The chain is built from TRBV28 and TRBJ1-2; possible D gene TRBD1, 6 bases. Germline V gene sequence: CDR1 MDHEN, CDR2 SYDVKM. The CDR3 extends over 15 amino acids. V lost 2 bases, J lost 4 bases, and 14 bases lay in between.